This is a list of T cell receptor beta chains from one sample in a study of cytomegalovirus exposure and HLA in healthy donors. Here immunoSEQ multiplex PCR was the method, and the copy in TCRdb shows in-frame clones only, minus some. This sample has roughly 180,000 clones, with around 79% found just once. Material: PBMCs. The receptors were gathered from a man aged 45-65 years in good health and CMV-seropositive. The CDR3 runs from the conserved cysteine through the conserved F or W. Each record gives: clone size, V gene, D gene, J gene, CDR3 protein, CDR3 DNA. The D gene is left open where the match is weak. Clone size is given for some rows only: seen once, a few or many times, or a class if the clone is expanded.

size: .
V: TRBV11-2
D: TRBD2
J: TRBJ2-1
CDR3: CASSSVAGTYNEQFF
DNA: TGTGCCAGCAGCTCCGTAGCGGGGACCTACAATGAGCAGTTCTTC

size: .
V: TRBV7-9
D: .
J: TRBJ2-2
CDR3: CASSLGAQNTGELFF
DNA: TGTGCCAGCAGCTTAGGGGCCCAGAACACCGGGGAGCTGTTTTTT

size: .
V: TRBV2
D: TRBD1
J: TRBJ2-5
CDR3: CASSTGTGVGETQYF
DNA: TGTGCCAGCAGCACCGGGACAGGGGTCGGAGAGACCCAGTACTTC

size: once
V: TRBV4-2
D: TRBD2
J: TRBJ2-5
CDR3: CASSQPGTSGGYETQYF
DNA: TGTGCCAGCAGCCAACCTGGGACTAGCGGGGGGTACGAGACCCAGTACTTC

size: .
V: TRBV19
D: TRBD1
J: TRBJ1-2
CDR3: CASSQPQGNYGYTF
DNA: TGTGCCAGTAGTCAACCACAGGGGAACTATGGCTACACCTTC

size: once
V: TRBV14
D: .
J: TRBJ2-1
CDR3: CASSHPPYGGEQFF
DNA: TGTGCCAGCAGCCACCCCCCCTACGGCGGTGAGCAGTTCTTC

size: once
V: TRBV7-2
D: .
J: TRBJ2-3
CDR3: CASSLAGVYTDTQYF
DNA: TGTGCCAGCAGCTTAGCAGGGGTTTACACAGATACGCAGTATTTT

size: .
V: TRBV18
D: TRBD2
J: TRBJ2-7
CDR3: CASSSATSGPYEQYF
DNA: TGTGCCAGCTCATCTGCGACTAGCGGTCCCTACGAGCAGTACTTC

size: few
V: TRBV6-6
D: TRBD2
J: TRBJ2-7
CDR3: CASRPPSSGYSYEQYF
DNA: TGTGCCAGCAGACCGCCGTCTAGCGGGTACTCCTACGAGCAGTACTTC

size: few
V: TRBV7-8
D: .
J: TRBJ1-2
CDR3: CASSLARVTPANYGYTF
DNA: TGTGCCAGCAGCTTAGCGCGGGTGACACCTGCTAACTATGGCTACACCTTC

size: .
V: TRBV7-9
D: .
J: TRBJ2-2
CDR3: CASSPGGGANTGELFF
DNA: TGTGCCAGCAGCCCAGGAGGTGGAGCGAACACCGGGGAGCTGTTTTTT

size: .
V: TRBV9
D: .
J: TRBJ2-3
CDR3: CASSTQSGTDTQYF
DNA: TGTGCCAGCAGCACGCAATCCGGGACAGATACGCAGTATTTT

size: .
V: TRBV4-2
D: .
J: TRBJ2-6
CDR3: CASSQRGSGANVLTF
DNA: TGTGCCAGCAGCCAAAGGGGGTCTGGGGCCAACGTCCTGACTTTC

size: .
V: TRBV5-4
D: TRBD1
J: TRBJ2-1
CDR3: CASSQDRVGPGGYYNEQFF
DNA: TGTGCCAGCAGCCAGGACAGGGTAGGGCCCGGGGGCTACTACAATGAGCAGTTCTTC

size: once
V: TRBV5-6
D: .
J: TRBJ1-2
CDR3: CASSSLSTGPIYGYTF
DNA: TGTGCCAGCAGCTCCCTCAGTACAGGCCCTATCTATGGCTACACCTTC

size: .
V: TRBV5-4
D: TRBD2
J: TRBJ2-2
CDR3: CASSLASGVNTGELFF
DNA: TGTGCCAGCAGCTTGGCTAGCGGGGTGAACACCGGGGAGCTGTTTTTT

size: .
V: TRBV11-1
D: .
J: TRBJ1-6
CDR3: CASTPGTGNSPLHF
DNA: TGTGCTAGCACCCCCGGGACTGGAAATTCACCCCTCCACTTT

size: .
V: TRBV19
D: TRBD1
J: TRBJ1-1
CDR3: CASRSLRGQGLNTEAFF
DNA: TGTGCCAGTAGAAGCCTTCGGGGACAGGGGTTGAACACTGAAGCTTTCTTT

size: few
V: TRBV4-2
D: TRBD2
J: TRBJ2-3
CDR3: CASSQEPSGGNTDTQYF
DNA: TGTGCCAGCAGCCAAGAACCCAGCGGGGGGAACACAGATACGCAGTATTTT

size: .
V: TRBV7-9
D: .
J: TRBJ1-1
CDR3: CASSFGNTEAFF
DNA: TGTGCCAGCAGCTTCGGGAACACTGAAGCTTTCTTT

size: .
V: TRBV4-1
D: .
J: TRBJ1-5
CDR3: CASSPSRGGNQPQHF
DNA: TGCGCCAGCAGCCCTAGCAGGGGTGGCAATCAGCCCCAGCATTTT

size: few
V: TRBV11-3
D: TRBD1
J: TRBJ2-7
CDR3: CASSFLTGTGSSYEQYF
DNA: TGTGCCAGCAGCTTTCTTACGGGGACAGGCAGCTCCTACGAGCAGTACTTC

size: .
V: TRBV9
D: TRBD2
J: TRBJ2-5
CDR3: CASSVAGTSGAGETQYF
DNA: TGTGCCAGCAGCGTAGCTGGGACTAGCGGCGCCGGGGAGACCCAGTACTTC

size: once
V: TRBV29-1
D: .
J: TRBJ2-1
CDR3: CSVGGGGLTYNEQFF
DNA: TGCAGCGTTGGTGGTGGCGGCCTGACCTACAATGAGCAGTTCTTC

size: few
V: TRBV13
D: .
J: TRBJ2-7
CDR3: CASSPRGSGYEQYF
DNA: TGTGCCAGCAGCCCACGGGGTTCCGGATACGAGCAGTACTTC

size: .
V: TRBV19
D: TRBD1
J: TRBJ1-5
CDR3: CASSIRSGGNQPQHF
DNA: TGTGCCAGTAGTATTCGGTCAGGGGGTAATCAGCCCCAGCATTTT

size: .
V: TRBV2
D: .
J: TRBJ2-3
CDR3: CASRPGTGPTDTQYF
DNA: TGTGCCAGCAGACCCGGGACTGGTCCCACAGATACGCAGTATTTT

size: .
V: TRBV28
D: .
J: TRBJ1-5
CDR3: CASAGGGSSNQPQHF
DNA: TGTGCCAGCGCGGGCGGGGGCTCTAGCAATCAGCCCCAGCATTTT

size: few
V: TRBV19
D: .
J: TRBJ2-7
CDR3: CASSWGQNSYEQYF
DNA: TGTGCCAGTAGTTGGGGACAAAACTCCTACGAGCAGTACTTC

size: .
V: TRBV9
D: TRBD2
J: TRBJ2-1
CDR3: CASGVGGEQFF
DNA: TGTGCCAGCGGGGTGGGGGGGGAGCAGTTCTTC

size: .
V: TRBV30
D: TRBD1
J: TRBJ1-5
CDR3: CAWSAGQGGKPQHF
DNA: TGTGCCTGGAGTGCGGGACAGGGGGGCAAGCCCCAGCATTTT

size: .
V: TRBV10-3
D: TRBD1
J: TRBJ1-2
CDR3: CAISGPGQGNGYTF
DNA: TGTGCCATCAGTGGCCCGGGACAGGGTAATGGCTACACCTTC

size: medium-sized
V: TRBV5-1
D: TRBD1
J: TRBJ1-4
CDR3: CASSLGQGGSYEKLFF
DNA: TGCGCCAGCAGCCTCGGACAGGGGGGGAGCTATGAAAAACTGTTTTTT

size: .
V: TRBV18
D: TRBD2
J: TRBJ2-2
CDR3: CASSPASGGPNTGELFF
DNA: TGTGCCAGCTCACCAGCTAGCGGGGGACCGAACACCGGGGAGCTGTTTTTT

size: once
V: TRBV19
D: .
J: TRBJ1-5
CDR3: CASNLGQLQVPQHF
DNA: TGTGCCAGTAACCTAGGACAGCTTCAAGTGCCCCAGCATTTT

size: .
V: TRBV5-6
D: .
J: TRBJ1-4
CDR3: CASNTQGTDGFNEKLFF
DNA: TGTGCCAGCAACACCCAGGGGACGGATGGTTTTAATGAAAAACTGTTTTTT

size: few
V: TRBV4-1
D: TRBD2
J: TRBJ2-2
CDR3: CASSPIRVGLAGDLTGELFF
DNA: TGCGCCAGCAGCCCTATCCGGGTCGGGCTAGCGGGGGACCTCACCGGGGAGCTGTTTTTT

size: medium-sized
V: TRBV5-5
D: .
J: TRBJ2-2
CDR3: CASSLTDRVAGELFF
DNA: TGTGCCAGCAGCTTGACCGACAGAGTGGCCGGGGAGCTGTTTTTT

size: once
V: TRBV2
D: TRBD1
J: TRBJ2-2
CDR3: CASSALRTGSTGELFF
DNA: TGTGCCAGCAGTGCCCTTCGGACAGGTTCCACCGGGGAGCTGTTTTTT

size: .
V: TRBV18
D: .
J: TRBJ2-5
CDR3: CASSQGRQETQYF
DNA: TGTGCCAGCTCCCAGGGGAGACAAGAGACCCAGTACTTC

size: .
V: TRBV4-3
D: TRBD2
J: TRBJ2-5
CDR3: CASSQELAGEETQYF
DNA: TGCGCCAGCAGCCAAGAACTAGCGGGGGAAGAGACCCAGTACTTC

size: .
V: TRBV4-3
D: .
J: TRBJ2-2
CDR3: CASSQVMGGTGELFF
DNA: TGCGCCAGCAGCCAAGTTATGGGGGGAACCGGGGAGCTGTTTTTT

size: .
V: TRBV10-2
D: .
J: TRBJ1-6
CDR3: CASSESRREGSPLHF
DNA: TGCGCCAGCAGTGAGTCCCGCAGGGAGGGCTCACCCCTCCACTTT

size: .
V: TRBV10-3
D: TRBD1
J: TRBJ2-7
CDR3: CANSRDRGYEQYF
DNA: TGTGCCAACTCCCGGGACAGGGGCTACGAGCAGTACTTC

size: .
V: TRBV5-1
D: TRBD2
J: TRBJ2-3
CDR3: CASSMTSNTDTQYF
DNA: TGCGCCAGCAGCATGACTAGCAATACAGATACGCAGTATTTT

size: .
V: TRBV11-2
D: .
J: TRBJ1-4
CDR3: CASSTQRAVTKGNEKLFF
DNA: TGTGCCAGCAGCACCCAGAGGGCAGTGACAAAAGGGAATGAAAAACTGTTTTTT

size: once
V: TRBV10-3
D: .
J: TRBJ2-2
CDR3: CAISEPTEFGELFF
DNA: TGTGCCATCAGTGAACCCACAGAGTTCGGGGAGCTGTTTTTT

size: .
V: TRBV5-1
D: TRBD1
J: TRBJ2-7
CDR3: CASSPRQGVVDEQYF
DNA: TGCGCCAGCAGCCCCCGACAGGGGGTGGTCGACGAGCAGTACTTC

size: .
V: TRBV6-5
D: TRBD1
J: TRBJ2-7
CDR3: CASSYTGGTYEQYF
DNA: TGTGCCAGCAGTTACACAGGGGGGACCTACGAGCAGTACTTC

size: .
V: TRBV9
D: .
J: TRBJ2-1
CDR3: CASSVDLSSYNEQFF
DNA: TGTGCCAGCAGCGTAGACTTGAGCTCCTACAATGAGCAGTTCTTC

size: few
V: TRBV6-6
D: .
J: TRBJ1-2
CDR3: CASRYLQGLEGYTF
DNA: TGTGCCAGCAGATATCTACAGGGATTGGAAGGCTACACCTTC

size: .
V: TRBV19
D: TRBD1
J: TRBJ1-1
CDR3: CASRGTGVTEAFF
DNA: TGTGCCAGTAGAGGGACAGGGGTGACTGAAGCTTTCTTT